One and the same sample provided the 3 T cell receptor beta chains below, sequenced in a study of cytomegalovirus exposure and HLA in healthy donors. Sequencing was performed with immunoSEQ multiplex PCR; in TCRdb, only in-frame clones are kept and a portion is missing. The table includes hundreds of thousands of clones, less than 85% detected once. Sequencing was done on a sample of PBMCs. The receptors were gathered from a woman aged 18 to 35 in good health and CMV-seronegative.

The V call is TRBV27, the J call TRBJ2-7; D uncertain. The germline V gene has CDR1 MNHEY and CDR2 SMNVEV (reference sequence). The CDR3 covers 11 residues. The V gene lost 3 bases and the J gene lost 7 bases, with 7 bases spanning the gap. CDR3 nucleotides: TGTGCCAGCAGTTTGTTATGGGAGCAGTACTTC. Its protein is CASSLLWEQYF.

The CDR3 spells CASSSRDPPYEQYF. In DNA form, the CDR3 reads TGTGCCAGCAGTTCCCGGGACCCTCCTTACGAGCAGTACTTC. The chain recombines TRBV6-6 with TRBJ2-7; the D gene could be TRBD1 or TRBD2 (5 bases each). Trimming cost V 4 bases and J 4 bases, with 14 bases left between them. Per the germline V gene, CDR1 is MNHNY and CDR2 is SVGAGI (reference sequence). The CDR3 contains 14 residues.

This clone is a singleton in its sample. The chain combines TRBV2 with TRBJ2-7, with D perhaps matching TRBD2 (6 bases). The V gene's germline CDR1 is SNHLY and CDR2 FYNNEI. Deletions cut 6 bases from V and 0 bases from J, with 15 bases between. The CDR3 consists of 15 residues. For the CDR3, the DNA is TGTGCCAGCAGGGGACTGCCCCGAGACTCCTACGAGCAGTACTTC. This gives the protein CASRGLPRDSYEQYF.